The subject of this entry is one T cell receptor (beta chain). The clone's antigen remains unknown. It has no much larger one-base neighbor in the sample; base qualities were not kept. The CDR3 sequence holds 16 residues, the cysteine and phenylalanine included. The retained sequence is limited to the CDR3, 48 bases, with the frame set at the first base. For this chain, trimming is 5 bases at the V end and 4 bases at the J end, and the number of junction bases without a gene match is 11. CDR1 and CDR2, per the germline V gene (reference sequence), are PRHDT and FYEKMQ. This sample stems from a study of T cells in localized non-small cell lung cancer (dated by TCRdb to the early 2020s). Background for the entire study: The study examined T cell repertoires in a few hundred patients with early-stage NSCLC and compared tumors with uninvolved tumor-adjacent lungs. The cohort comprised approximately 240 treatment-naïve NSCLC patients with resected, localized lung tumors. NSCLC patients had a mean age of around 61 years, and 129 were male and about a hundred female. On the study overall, not on this receptor specifically: Of the top 100 tumor clones, a median of 57 were detected in paired uninvolved adjacent lung; under 35 were also among that lung's top 100. Higher blood T cell density associated with longer overall survival, while higher adjacent-lung clonality associated with shorter survival. Uninvolved tumor-adjacent lung showed the highest T cell clonality, higher than tumor, which suggests more focused antigenic responses in the uninvolved tumor-adjacent lung. Because multi-region tumor sequencing was not performed, intratumor heterogeneity could not be ruled out. Because the study design was exploratory, TCR variables were selected using unadjusted p-values without false-discovery rate correction.

At diagnosis, peripheral blood, uninvolved tumor-adjacent lung and tumor were collected and stored as a combination of fresh-frozen and FFPE material. For TCR repertoire profiling, blood samples were analyzed in the form of peripheral blood mononuclear cells. The immunoSEQ Assay was used to sequence TCR beta CDR3 regions from DNA. As for the original processing: To compute T cell density, TCR beta template counts were normalized to usable DNA, which was estimated by amplifying housekeeping genes. Using the preseqR package, richness was estimated by extrapolating to 120,000 templates for tissue samples and 400,000 templates for PBMC samples. Clonality was calculated as one minus Pielou's evenness. To identify tissue-enriched TCRs, differential abundance testing was run on productive amino-acid clonotypes with a minimum total count of 5 and an alpha of 0.1. Repertoire overlap between compartments was quantified with the Jaccard Index and Morisita Overlap Index. GLIPH grouped TCR beta CDR3s together with public tetramer-defined viral CDR3s, and a viral motif had to include at least three viral sequences and also show V-gene enrichment. The immuneACCESS repertoire file appears here via TCRdb, limited to in-frame rearrangements. These files lack a portion of the clones; in checked studies, under half of the deficit traces to unresolved V genes, and the cause of the others is not known. That table gives V, J and clone size, and the DNA gave D and trimming. The sample yields 100,000 to 150,000 clones; around 90% were counted once. The ten largest clones capture over 1.5% of the sample.

This sample comprised peripheral blood, obtained before any cancer treatment. The chain was built from TRBV13 and TRBJ2-1; the junction holds 7 bases that match TRBD1. This clonotype was sampled from a female donor aged 60 or older with stage I lung adenocarcinoma. The DNA is TGTGCCAGCAGCCGCAACCGACAGGGTGATTACAATGAGCAGTTCTTC. This sequence encodes CASSRNRQGDYNEQFF. Joined to the reference TRBV13 and TRBJ2-1 proteins, this CDR3 gives the full variable domain: AAGVIQSPRHLIKEKRETATLKCYPIPRHDTVYWYQQGPGQDPQFLISFYEKMQSDKGSIPDRFSAQQFSDYHSELNMSSLELGDSALYFCASSRNRQGDYNEQFFGPGTRLTVL.